The 31 T cell receptor beta chains below come from one sample, sequenced in a study. TCRdb reanalysed the 5' RACE reads using MiXCR and keeps one entry per CDR3 protein. The sample has approximately 8,700 distinct CDR3 sequences, approximately 15% seen once. The sample consisted of memory CD4+ T cells sorted from blood. Subset: memory CD4+ T cells, CD4+CD45RO+CD25-. Receptor source: a female donor with breast cancer.

This clonotype was counted between two and nine times. A much bigger clone sits one base away, suggesting this may be a read error. This rearrangement joins TRBV28 to TRBJ2-2; 10 bases are a match to TRBD1. The CDR3 is 14 residues long. Germline V gene lookup returns CDR1 MDHEN and CDR2 SYDVKM. With 11 bases clipped from V and 6 bases from J, the junction kept 9 bases outside the gene matches. CDR3 DNA: TGTGCCGGCTTAGGGACAGGGGATGCCGGGGAGCTGTTTTTT. Protein: CAGLGTGDAGELFF. The whole variable domain, remainder taken from reference TRBV28 and TRBJ2-2, is DVKVTQSSRYLVKRTGEKVFLECVQDMDHENMFWYRQDPGLGLRLIYFSYDVKMKEKGDIPEGYSVSREKKERFSLILESASTNQTSMYLCAGLGTGDAGELFFGEGSRLTVL.

This clonotype appeared many times. The genes are TRBV5-4 and TRBJ2-5; D is unclear. The V gene's germline CDR1 is SGHNT and CDR2 YYREEE (reference sequence). The CDR3 runs 14 residues. Trimming stripped 4 bases from V and 2 bases from J, with 12 bases between. In DNA, the CDR3 is TGTGCCAGCAGCCATCAGCAAACTCAAGAGACCCAGTACTTC. Protein sequence: CASSHQQTQETQYF.

This clonotype was counted only a few times. The chain carries TRBV7-9 and TRBJ2-3; the D call may be TRBD1 or TRBD2 (5 bases each). Trimming took 8 bases from V and 4 from J, leaving 7 bases between them. The CDR3 spans 11 residues. Germline lookup yields CDR1 SEHNR and CDR2 FQNEAQ (reference sequence). The CDR3, as DNA: TGTGCCAGCCAGGGAGCAGATACGCAGTATTTT. Protein product: CASQGADTQYF.

In its sample, this clonotype ranks as medium-sized. This chain links TRBV7-9 with TRBJ1-1, with unresolved D. CDR1 is SEHNR, CDR2 FQNEAQ, per germline (reference sequence). The CDR3 covers 11 residues. Between the trimmed V and J ends, which lost 3 bases and 11 bases, there was a span of 10 bases. The DNA for the CDR3 is TGTGCCAGCAGCTTCGTGCTGGAGGCTTTCTTT. It codes for CASSFVLEAFF. Using reference TRBV7-9 and TRBJ1-1 for the parts outside the CDR3, the full variable domain is DTGVSQNPRHKITKRGQNVTFRCDPISEHNRLYWYRQTLGQGPEFLTYFQNEAQLEKSRLLSDRFSAERPKGSFSTLEIQRTEQGDSAMYLCASSFVLEAFFGQGTRLTVV.

This clonotype is deemed medium-sized. J is TRBJ1-5 and V is TRBV18; 9 nucleotides match TRBD1. Germline V lookup: CDR1 KGHSH, CDR2 LQKENI. This CDR3 region has 16 residues. With 4 bases clipped from V and 0 bases from J, the junction kept 4 bases outside the gene matches. CDR3 region: CASSLGTGNSNQPQHF. The CDR3 DNA reads as TGTGCCAGCTCACTCGGGACAGGGAATAGCAATCAGCCCCAGCATTTT.

This clonotype counts as medium-sized. The chain carries TRBV7-2 and TRBJ2-7; D ambiguous. CDR1 and CDR2 from the germline V gene are SGHTA and FQGNSA. The CDR3 covers 13 residues. V lost 5 bases and J 2 bases, leaving 10 bases between the germline ends. CDR3 coding DNA: TGTGCCAGCAGCCCAGCAGTTACCTACGAGCAGTACTTC. Its protein is CASSPAVTYEQYF.

Comments on this clonotype: A read error is possible here, since a much larger clone lies one base away. V gene TRBV7-9 combines with J gene TRBJ1-2, with 7 bases matching TRBD1. Trimming at V came to 5 bases and at J to 4 bases, leaving 7 bases not matched to a gene. The germline gives CDR1 SEHNR, CDR2 FQNEAQ (reference sequence). The length of the CDR3 is 14 residues. The CDR3 region has the DNA TGTGCCAGCAGCGCGCAGACAGGGAGCTATGGCTACACCTTC. Amino acids: CASSAQTGSYGYTF. The entire variable domain, with the rest obtained from reference TRBV7-9 and TRBJ1-2, is as follows: DTGVSQNPRHKITKRGQNVTFRCDPISEHNRLYWYRQTLGQGPEFLTYFQNEAQLEKSRLLSDRFSAERPKGSFSTLEIQRTEQGDSAMYLCASSAQTGSYGYTFGSGTRLTVV.

This clonotype is categorized as medium-sized (0.01 to 0.1%). J is TRBJ2-3 and V is TRBV20-1; the match to TRBD2 covers 8 bases. V trimming: 2 bases; J trimming: 2 bases; junction bases outside the gene matches: 6. The CDR3 has 15 amino acids. CDR1 DFQATT and CDR2 SNEGSKA come from the germline V gene (reference sequence). The CDR3 reads CSARNSGEFTDTQYF. The CDR3 DNA reads TGCAGTGCTAGAAATAGCGGGGAATTCACAGATACGCAGTATTTT.

As to this clonotype: Being one base from a much bigger clone, this may be a read error. The chain couples TRBV11-3 to TRBJ2-1; D gene ambiguous. V was clipped by 2 bases and J by 15 bases, with 17 bases between them. Germline V lookup: CDR1 SGHNT, CDR2 YENEEA. This CDR3 has 13 residues. The CDR3 DNA reads TGTGCCAGCAGCTTATCTGTGAGTTCAGTATCGTTCTTC. This gives the protein CASSLSVSSVSFF.

Judged by abundance, this clonotype is medium-sized. This sequence joins TRBV5-1 and TRBJ2-1, with 15 bases lining up with TRBD2. This CDR3 is 17 amino acids long. CDR1 SGHRS and CDR2 YFSETQ come from the germline V gene. Trimming at V came to 1 base and at J to 7 bases, leaving 6 bases not matched to a gene. CDR3 nucleotides: TGCGCCAGCAGCTTGATGGGACTAGCGGGAGGTTGGAATGAGCAGTTCTTC. This gives the protein CASSLMGLAGGWNEQFF.

This clonotype was seen a few times. A much larger clone lies one base from this, so it may be a read error. The V gene is TRBV28, the J gene TRBJ1-1; D call uncertain. Germline V lookup: CDR1 MDHEN, CDR2 SYDVKM. Trimming left V 6 bases short and J 8 bases short, with 19 bases between. The CDR3 consists of 14 residues. CDR3 region: CASRVTGSLGEAFF. The CDR3, as DNA: TGTGCCAGCAGAGTAACGGGCAGCCTAGGCGAAGCTTTCTTT.

This clonotype showed up many times. The chain combines TRBV30 with TRBJ2-7; D is ambiguous. Trimming removed 4 bases from V and 3 bases from J, with 16 bases in between. Germline lookup yields CDR1 GTSNPN and CDR2 SVGIG (reference sequence). This CDR3 has 14 residues. CDR3 coding DNA: TGTGCCTGGAAAAAGGATCCTGGGAACTACGAGCAGTACTTC. Its protein product is CAWKKDPGNYEQYF. The whole variable domain, filled in from reference TRBV30 and TRBJ2-7, reads SQTIHQWPATLVQPVGSPLSLECTVEGTSNPNLYWYRQAAGRGLQLLFYSVGIGQISSEVPQNLSASRPQDRQFILSSKKLLLSDSGFYLCAWKKDPGNYEQYFGPGTRLTVT.

This clonotype was detected ten times or more. The rearrangement uses TRBV6-1 and TRBJ1-1; D is unresolved. The germline CDR1 and CDR2 sequences are MNHNS and SASEGT. The CDR3 covers 15 residues. V gave up 4 bases and J gave up 1 base, with 13 bases separating them. CDR3 sequence (DNA): TGTGCCAGCAGTGCCGGCCAACAGCCGAACACTGAAGCTTTCTTT. It codes for CASSAGQQPNTEAFF.

The genes are TRBV7-9 and TRBJ2-5; TRBD2 agrees at 8 bases. V dropped 5 bases and J dropped 5; count of bases not matched to a gene: 7. The germline gives CDR1 SEHNR, CDR2 FQNEAQ (reference sequence). This CDR3 spans 14 amino acids. Written as DNA, the CDR3 is TGTGCCAGCAGCCACGTAGCGGGAAAGGAGACCCAGTACTTC. This gives the protein CASSHVAGKETQYF.

This clonotype was counted between two and nine times. A read error is possible here, since a much larger clone lies one base away. The chain links TRBV7-2 to TRBJ1-2, with D possibly being TRBD1 (5 bases). The V end was cut by 5 bases, the J end by 1 base, with 17 bases between. Germline assignment: CDR1 SGHTA and CDR2 FQGNSA. The CDR3 is made up of 16 amino acids. The CDR3 DNA is TGTGCCAGCAGCCCTTATCTCGGGACTGATAACTATGGCTACACCTTC. Translating it yields CASSPYLGTDNYGYTF. Combining the CDR3 with reference TRBV7-2 and TRBJ1-2 gives the whole variable domain GAGVSQSPSNKVTEKGKDVELRCDPISGHTALYWYRQSLGQGLEFLIYFQGNSAPDKSGLPSDRFSAERTGGSVSTLTIQRTQQEDSAVYLCASSPYLGTDNYGYTFGSGTRLTVV.

This clonotype is labeled medium-sized. This chain uses TRBV6-5 with TRBJ2-5, with D perhaps TRBD1 or TRBD2 (5 bases each). This CDR3 is 15 amino acids long. The germline gives CDR1 MNHEY, CDR2 SVGAGI. V lost 1 base to trimming and J lost 4 bases, with 13 bases between them. As DNA, the CDR3 is TGTGCCAGCAGTTACTGGGACCAGGGAAGAGAGACCCAGTACTTC. As protein: CASSYWDQGRETQYF.

This clonotype counts as medium-sized (0.01 to 0.1%). The rearrangement uses TRBV5-1 and TRBJ2-3; 14 positions agree with TRBD2. This CDR3 has 18 residues. Germline values: CDR1 SGHRS, CDR2 YFSETQ. V lost 3 bases to trimming and J lost 6 bases; unmatched junction nucleotides: 12. The CDR3 loop is CASSSAGTSGSGMDTQYF. The CDR3 DNA reads as TGCGCCAGCAGCTCCGCCGGGACTAGCGGGAGTGGTATGGATACGCAGTATTTT.

The chain links TRBV7-8 to TRBJ2-3; no reliable D call. Germline V lookup: CDR1 SGHVS, CDR2 FQNEAQ. Trimming cost V 2 bases and J 1 base, with 7 bases left between them. The CDR3 runs 14 residues. CDR3 nucleotides: TGTGCCAGCAGCTTAACTCCTCGCACAGATACGCAGTATTTT. Encoded protein: CASSLTPRTDTQYF.

The CDR3: CASSPGVEDNEQFF. The CDR3 DNA is TGTGCCAGCTCACCAGGGGTAGAGGACAATGAGCAGTTCTTC. The chain has TRBV18 and TRBJ2-1; D unresolved. The germline V gene encodes CDR1 KGHSH and CDR2 LQKENI. V shed 2 bases and J shed 5 bases, with 10 bases lying between them. CDR3 size: 14 residues.

By frequency in the sample, this clonotype is medium-sized. The J gene is TRBJ2-3, the V gene TRBV7-9, with D perhaps matching TRBD1 (6 bases). This CDR3 region has 12 residues. The ends were cut back, 6 bases at V and 7 bases at J, with 11 bases in the middle. Looked up from germline, CDR1 is SEHNR and CDR2 is FQNEAQ (reference sequence). The CDR3 spells CASSSDSHTQYF. DNA of the CDR3: TGTGCCAGCAGTTCGGACAGCCATACGCAGTATTTT.

This clonotype was seen more than once but under ten times. A much larger clone sits a single nucleotide away, making a read error possible. The V and J genes are TRBV29-1 and TRBJ1-5, with D tentatively TRBD1 (5 bases). The CDR3 has 13 amino acids. Deletions cut 8 bases from V and 0 bases from J, with 11 bases between. Germline V lookup: CDR1 SQVTM, CDR2 ANQGSEA. DNA for the CDR3: TGCAGCACCCGTGACAGTAGCAATCAGCCCCAGCATTTT. Residues: CSTRDSSNQPQHF.

This clonotype is classed as medium-sized. The CDR3 DNA sequence: TGCGCCAGCAGCCGGGAGCCGCCAATTGAAAAACTGTTTTTT. It translates to CASSREPPIEKLFF. V and J are TRBV5-1 and TRBJ1-4; D is unclear. Germline CDR1 is SGHRS and CDR2 is YFSETQ. Between the trimmed V and J ends, which lost 4 bases and 7 bases, there was a span of 14 bases. The CDR3 totals 14 residues. The full variable domain, its missing parts supplied by reference TRBV5-1 and TRBJ1-4, is KAGVTQTPRYLIKTRGQQVTLSCSPISGHRSVSWYQQTPGQGLQFLFEYFSETQRNKGNFPGRFSGRQFSNSRSEMNVSTLELGDSALYLCASSREPPIEKLFFGSGTQLSVL.

About this clonotype itself: The conserved final phenylalanine or tryptophan is absent from the CDR3, which likely points to a read error. The chain couples TRBV20-1 to TRBJ1-2; D gene ambiguous. The germline gives CDR1 DFQATT, CDR2 SNEGSKA (reference sequence). CDR3 length equals 14 residues. V was pared by 1 base and J by 4 bases, with 13 bases between. This chain's CDR3 is CSARGPTLPYGYTS. DNA for the CDR3: TGCAGTGCTAGAGGTCCGACGCTACCCTATGGCTACACCTCC.

This clonotype was counted many times. The V and J genes are TRBV18 and TRBJ1-2; D is possibly TRBD1 (6 bases). The CDR3 has 13 amino acids. The germline CDR1 and CDR2 sequences are KGHSH and LQKENI. V lost 2 bases, J lost 13 bases, and 17 bases lay in between. The CDR3 is CASSPTEKRGLTF. CDR3 nucleotides: TGTGCCAGCTCACCAACTGAAAAGCGGGGGCTCACCTTC.

This clonotype was recorded a few times. This could be a read error, since a much larger clone is one nucleotide away. The J gene is TRBJ1-2, the V gene TRBV29-1; D is possibly TRBD1 (5 bases). This CDR3 is built from 13 residues. CDR1 is SQVTM and CDR2 is ANQGSEA in the germline V gene. The CDR3 loop reads CSVGTGVGYDYTF. CDR3 in DNA: TGCAGCGTGGGTACAGGAGTCGGCTATGACTACACCTTC.

Within the sample, this clonotype is medium-sized. The chain uses TRBV25-1 and TRBJ2-1, with D possibly being TRBD1 (5 bases). This CDR3 has 15 residues. V lost 5 bases to trimming and J lost 3 bases, with 14 bases between them. Per germline, CDR1 MGHDK and CDR2 SYGVNS. Here the CDR3 reads CASSPQGSLYNEQFF. For the CDR3, the DNA is TGTGCCAGCAGTCCCCAGGGATCCCTCTACAATGAGCAGTTCTTC.

This clonotype occurred a few times. This may be a read error, as it is one base from a much larger clone. The missing conserved phenylalanine or tryptophan at the end of this CDR3 makes a read error likely. This chain joins TRBV6-2 or TRBV6-3 and TRBJ1-2; tentative D call: TRBD1 (6 bases). Trimming shortened V by 4 bases and J by 2 bases, and 8 bases separated the two germline ends. The CDR3 is 13 amino acids. Germline V lookup: CDR1 MNHEY, CDR2 SVGEGT. The CDR3 reads CASSSGQNYGYTV. CDR3 sequence (DNA): TGTGCCAGCAGTTCTGGACAGAACTATGGCTACACCGTC.

In its sample, this clonotype ranks as medium-sized (0.01 to 0.1%). The chain joins TRBV6-1 to TRBJ2-7; 11 bases agree with TRBD1. The CDR3 is 14 residues long. CDR1 MNHNS and CDR2 SASEGT come from the germline V gene. After removal of 7 bases from V and 2 bases from J, the junction contained 4 bases not matched to a gene. CDR3 sequence (DNA): TGTGCCAGCATTCGGGACAGGGGGACCTACGAGCAGTACTTC. It encodes CASIRDRGTYEQYF.

The V call is TRBV15, the J call TRBJ2-3, with TRBD2 identical over 8 bases. The V segment lost 1 base and the J segment 5 bases; nucleotides outside the gene matches: 8. The CDR3 is 16 amino acids. Germline assignment: CDR1 LNHNV and CDR2 YYDKDF (reference sequence). The CDR3 nucleotides are TGTGCCACCAGCAGAGGAAAGCGGGAGTACTTAGATACGCAGTATTTT. Its protein product is CATSRGKREYLDTQYF.

In its sample, this clonotype was seen a few times. It may be a read error: a sequence one base away is much more abundant. This sequence joins TRBV18 and TRBJ2-7; the D gene is possibly TRBD2 (5 bases). Germline CDR1 is KGHSH and CDR2 is LQKENI. The CDR3 loop spans 12 amino acids. The CDR3 nucleotides read TGTGCCTGCTCACCCGTCGGGGACGAGCAGTACTTC. Translated: CACSPVGDEQYF.

This clonotype is judged medium-sized (0.01 to 0.1%). The chain combines TRBV20-1 with TRBJ2-5; 13 bases are shared with TRBD2. The CDR3 is made up of 15 amino acids. Germline CDR1 DFQATT, CDR2 SNEGSKA (reference sequence). With 2 bases clipped from V and 2 bases from J, the junction kept 2 bases outside the gene matches. The CDR3, as DNA: TGCAGTGCTAGACAGGGACTAGCGGGGCAAGAGACCCAGTACTTC. This encodes CSARQGLAGQETQYF.